This record concerns one T cell receptor beta chain sequence. Its antigen is undetermined. Alongside a J-beta primer mix, a sample-barcoded 5' primer served in a second PCR lasting about 7 to 11 cycles. In TCRdb, the 5' RACE reads were re-called with MiXCR into one record per CDR3 protein. The sample has fewer than 950,000 distinct CDR3 sequences; about 55% are singletons. This specimen belongs to a study of blood T cells in healthy people across ages. Study-wide results and limits: Naive T cell percentage showed a strong correlation with the diversity of TCR beta.

Researchers report isolating at least 7 million PBMCs per sample. The V gene end was trimmed by 6 bases and the J gene end by 9 bases; junction bases not matched to a gene: 12. CDR1 MDHEN and CDR2 SYDVKM come from the germline V gene. CDR3 length: 15 amino acids. This clonotype was sampled from a man at least 80 years old in good health. The chain recombines TRBV28 with TRBJ1-1; the match to TRBD1 covers 11 bases. Material for sequencing was blood. As DNA, the CDR3 is TGTGCCAGCAGCACCAAAAGGACAGGGGGCGGAAAAGCTTTCTTT. Protein product: CASSTKRTGGGKAFF.